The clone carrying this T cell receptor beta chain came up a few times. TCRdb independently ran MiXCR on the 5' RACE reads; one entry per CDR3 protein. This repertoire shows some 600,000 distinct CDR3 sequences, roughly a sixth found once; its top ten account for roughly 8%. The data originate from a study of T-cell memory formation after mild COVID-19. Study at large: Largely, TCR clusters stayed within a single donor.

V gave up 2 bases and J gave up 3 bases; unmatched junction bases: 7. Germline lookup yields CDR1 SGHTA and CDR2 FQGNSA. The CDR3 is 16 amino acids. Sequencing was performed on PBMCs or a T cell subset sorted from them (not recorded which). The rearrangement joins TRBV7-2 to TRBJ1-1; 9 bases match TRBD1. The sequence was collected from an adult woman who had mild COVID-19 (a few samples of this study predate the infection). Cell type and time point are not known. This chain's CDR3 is CASSLYRGQGHTEAFF. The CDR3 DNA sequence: TGTGCCAGCAGCTTATACAGGGGGCAGGGTCACACTGAAGCTTTCTTT.